This T cell receptor (beta chain) was sequenced during a study of cytomegalovirus exposure and HLA in healthy donors. 60 Vbeta and 13 Jbeta primers were used in PCR. Data came from immunoSEQ multiplex PCR; TCRdb stores just in-frame clones and leaves some out. The sample consists of some 57,000 clones, more than 70% of them appearing once. The sample holds a few counts of this clone. Per germline, CDR1 KGHSH and CDR2 LQKENI. The CDR3 is made up of 16 amino acids. V lost 9 bases and J 4 bases, leaving 21 bases between the germline ends. The sequence was collected from a woman aged 25 to 45 in good health and CMV-seronegative. The sequenced sample consisted of PBMCs. V usage is TRBV18 and J usage is TRBJ2-2, with no clear D. The CDR3 DNA reads as TGTGCCAGTCGACCTCGGGTACCCTATGCCACCGGGGAGCTGTTTTTT. Translating it yields CASRPRVPYATGELFF.